This entry is about one T cell receptor beta chain. This entry belongs to a study of T cell changes during pregnancy in multiple sclerosis. The germline V gene has CDR1 MGHRA and CDR2 YSYEKL. The CDR3 has 14 amino acids. V was shortened by 0 bases and J by 6 bases, with 12 bases between the two germline ends. Only in-frame clones appear in the TCRdb table, and some are missing; sequencing was by immunoSEQ multiplex PCR. The profile shows 35,000 to 40,000 clones, roughly nine tenths of them singletons. The sample in question was CD8+ T cells from peripheral blood mononuclear cells, obtained in the second trimester of pregnancy. The sequence derives from a female donor with multiple sclerosis, enrolled in a pregnancy study. This rearrangement joins TRBV4-1 to TRBJ2-7; the D is unclear. The CDR3 DNA is TGCGCCAGCAGCCAAGAAAGTCCAGGTTTCGAGCAGTACTTC. Amino acids: CASSQESPGFEQYF.